This paragraph covers one T cell receptor (beta chain) sequence. The CDR3 consists of 18 residues. Per germline, CDR1 MNHGY and CDR2 SAAAGT. The V segment lost 6 bases and the J segment 2 bases; nucleotides outside the gene matches: 15. This sample stems from a study of PD-L1 blockade in urothelial cancer. TCRdb's table, derived via immunoSEQ multiplex PCR, lists solely in-frame clones and lacks some. The data hold about 35,000 clones, with roughly a third observed a single time. The source material was tumor tissue, sampled before atezolizumab (anti-PD-L1) treatment. This chain joins TRBV6-8 and TRBJ2-2, with 7 bases matching TRBD1. The receptor was isolated from a man in his sixties with urothelial cancer. The CDR3 DNA reads TGTGCCAGCAGGCCCCGGAACACCGGGACAGCAAACACCGGGGAGCTGTTTTTT. Translation gives CASRPRNTGTANTGELFF.